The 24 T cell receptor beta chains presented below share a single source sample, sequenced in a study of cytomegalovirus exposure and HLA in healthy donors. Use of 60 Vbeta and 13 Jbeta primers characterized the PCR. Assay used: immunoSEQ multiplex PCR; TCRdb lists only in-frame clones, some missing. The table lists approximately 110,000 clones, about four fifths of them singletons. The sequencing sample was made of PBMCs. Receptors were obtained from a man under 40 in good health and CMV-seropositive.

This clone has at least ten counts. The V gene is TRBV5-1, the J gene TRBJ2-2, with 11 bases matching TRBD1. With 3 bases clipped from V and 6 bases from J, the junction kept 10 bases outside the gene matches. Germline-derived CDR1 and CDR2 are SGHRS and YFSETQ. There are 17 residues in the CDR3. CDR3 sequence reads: CASSSGRGTGGPGELFF. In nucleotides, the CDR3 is TGCGCCAGCAGCTCTGGGAGAGGGACAGGGGGACCCGGGGAGCTGTTTTTT.

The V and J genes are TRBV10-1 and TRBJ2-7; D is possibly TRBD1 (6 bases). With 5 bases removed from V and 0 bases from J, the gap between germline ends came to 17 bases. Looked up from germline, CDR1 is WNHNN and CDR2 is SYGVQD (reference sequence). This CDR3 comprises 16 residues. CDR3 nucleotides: TGCGCCAGCAGTCCCACAACCACAGGGTTCTCCTACGAGCAGTACTTC. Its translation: CASSPTTTGFSYEQYF.

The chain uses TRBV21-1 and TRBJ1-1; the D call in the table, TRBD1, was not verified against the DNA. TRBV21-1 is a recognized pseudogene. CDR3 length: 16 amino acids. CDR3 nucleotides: TGTGCCAGCAGCGGGACAGGGAAGGAAGAGAACACTGAAGCTTTCTTT. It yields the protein CASSGTGKEENTEAFF.

This chain's CDR3 is CASSRTGAVSYEQYF. DNA for the CDR3: TGTGCCAGCTCTCGAACAGGGGCTGTATCCTACGAGCAGTACTTC. J is TRBJ2-7 and V is TRBV18; 7 bases match TRBD1. The V gene's germline CDR1 is KGHSH and CDR2 LQKENI. The CDR3 sequence is 15 residues long. V trimming: 6 bases; J trimming: 1 base; junction bases outside the gene matches: 9.

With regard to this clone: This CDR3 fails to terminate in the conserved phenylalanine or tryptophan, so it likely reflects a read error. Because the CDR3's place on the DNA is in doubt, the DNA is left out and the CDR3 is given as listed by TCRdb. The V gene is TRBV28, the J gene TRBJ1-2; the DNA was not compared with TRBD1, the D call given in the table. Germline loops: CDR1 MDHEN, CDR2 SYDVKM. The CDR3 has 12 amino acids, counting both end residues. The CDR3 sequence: CASSRRQDPLTL.

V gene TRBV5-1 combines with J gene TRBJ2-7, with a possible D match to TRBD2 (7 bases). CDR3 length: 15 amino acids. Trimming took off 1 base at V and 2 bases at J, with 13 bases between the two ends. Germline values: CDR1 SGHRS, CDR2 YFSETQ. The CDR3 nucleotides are TGCGCCAGCAGCTTGACCGGGGGGCGTCCCTACGAGCAGTACTTC. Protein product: CASSLTGGRPYEQYF. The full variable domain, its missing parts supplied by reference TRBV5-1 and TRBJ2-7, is KAGVTQTPRYLIKTRGQQVTLSCSPISGHRSVSWYQQTPGQGLQFLFEYFSETQRNKGNFPGRFSGRQFSNSRSEMNVSTLELGDSALYLCASSLTGGRPYEQYFGPGTRLTVT.

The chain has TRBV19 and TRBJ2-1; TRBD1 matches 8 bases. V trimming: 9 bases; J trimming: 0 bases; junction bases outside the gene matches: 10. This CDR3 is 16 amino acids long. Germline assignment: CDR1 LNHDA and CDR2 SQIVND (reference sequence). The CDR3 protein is CASAGQGVSSYNEQFF. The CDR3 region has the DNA TGTGCCAGCGCCGGACAGGGTGTCAGCTCCTACAATGAGCAGTTCTTC.

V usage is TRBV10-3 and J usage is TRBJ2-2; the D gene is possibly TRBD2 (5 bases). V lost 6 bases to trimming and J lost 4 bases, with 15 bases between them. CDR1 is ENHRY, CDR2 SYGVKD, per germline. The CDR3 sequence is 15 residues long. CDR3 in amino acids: CAIRGGFVGTGELFF. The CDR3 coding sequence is TGTGCCATCAGAGGAGGCTTCGTCGGCACCGGGGAGCTGTTTTTT.

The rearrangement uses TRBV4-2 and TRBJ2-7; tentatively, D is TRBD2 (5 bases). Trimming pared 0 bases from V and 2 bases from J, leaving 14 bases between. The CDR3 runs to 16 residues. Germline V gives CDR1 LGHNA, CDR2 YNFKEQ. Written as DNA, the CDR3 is TGTGCCAGCAGCCAAGATGGAACTAAGGGAGCCTACGAGCAGTACTTC. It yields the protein CASSQDGTKGAYEQYF.

The CDR3 DNA is TGTGCCAGCAGCGGGGGACTAGCGGGCGGGTACGAGCAGTACTTC. This codes for CASSGGLAGGYEQYF. V usage is TRBV5-6 and J usage is TRBJ2-7; 12 bases align to TRBD2. The CDR3 is made up of 15 amino acids. Germline lookup yields CDR1 SGHDT and CDR2 YYEEEE. V lost 4 bases to trimming and J lost 4 bases; unmatched junction nucleotides: 6.

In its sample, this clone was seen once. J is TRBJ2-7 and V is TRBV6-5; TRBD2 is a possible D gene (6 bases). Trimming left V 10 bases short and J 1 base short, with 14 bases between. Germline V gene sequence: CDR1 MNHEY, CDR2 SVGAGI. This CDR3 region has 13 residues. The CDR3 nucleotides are TGTGCCACCGCGGGGAGCGATTCCTACGAGCAGTACTTC. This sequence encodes CATAGSDSYEQYF.

CDR3 sequence (DNA): TGCGCCAGCAGCCCCGCCGAGGGGGCTAACACTGAAGCTTTCTTT. Residues: CASSPAEGANTEAFF. The chain combines TRBV5-1 with TRBJ1-1; 7 bases match TRBD1. This CDR3 is 15 amino acids long. V was clipped by 4 bases and J by 2 bases; unmatched bases: 8. Germline V CDR1 and CDR2: SGHRS, YFSETQ.

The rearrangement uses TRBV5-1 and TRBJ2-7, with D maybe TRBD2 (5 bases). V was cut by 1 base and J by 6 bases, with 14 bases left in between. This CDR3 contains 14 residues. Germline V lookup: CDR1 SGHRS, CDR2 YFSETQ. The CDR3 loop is CASSLYLGRGEQYF. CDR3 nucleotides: TGCGCCAGCAGCTTGTACTTGGGGAGAGGCGAGCAGTACTTC.

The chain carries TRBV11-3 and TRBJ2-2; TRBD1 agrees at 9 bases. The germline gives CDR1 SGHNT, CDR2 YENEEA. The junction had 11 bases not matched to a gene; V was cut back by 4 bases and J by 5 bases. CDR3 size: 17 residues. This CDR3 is CASSSYRDRVGTGELFF. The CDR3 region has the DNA TGTGCCAGCAGCTCATACCGGGACAGGGTTGGAACCGGGGAGCTGTTTTTT.

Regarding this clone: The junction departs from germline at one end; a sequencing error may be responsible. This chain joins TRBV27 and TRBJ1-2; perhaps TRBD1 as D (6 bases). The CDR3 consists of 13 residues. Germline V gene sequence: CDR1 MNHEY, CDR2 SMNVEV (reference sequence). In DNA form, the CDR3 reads TGTGCCAGCAGTTTCAACAGGGAACATGGCTACCCCTTC. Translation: CASSFNREHGYPF.

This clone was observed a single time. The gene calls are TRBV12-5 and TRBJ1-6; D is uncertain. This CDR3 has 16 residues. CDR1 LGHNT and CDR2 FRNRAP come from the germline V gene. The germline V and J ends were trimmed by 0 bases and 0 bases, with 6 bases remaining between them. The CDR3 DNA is TGTGCTAGTGGTTTGGTAGGAGGCTCCTATAATTCACCCCTCCACTTT. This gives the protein CASGLVGGSYNSPLHF.

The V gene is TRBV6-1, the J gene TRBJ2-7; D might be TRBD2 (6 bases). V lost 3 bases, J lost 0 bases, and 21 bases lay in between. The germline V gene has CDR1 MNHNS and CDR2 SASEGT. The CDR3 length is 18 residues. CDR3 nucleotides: TGTGCCAGCAGTGAGCTCCAAACGTATAGCGGTTTCTCCTACGAGCAGTACTTC. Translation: CASSELQTYSGFSYEQYF.

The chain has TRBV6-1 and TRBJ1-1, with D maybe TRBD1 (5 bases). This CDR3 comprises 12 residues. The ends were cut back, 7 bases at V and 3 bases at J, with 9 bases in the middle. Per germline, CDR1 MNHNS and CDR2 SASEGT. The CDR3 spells CASTRGDTEAFF. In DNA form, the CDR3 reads TGTGCCAGCACGCGGGGGGACACTGAAGCTTTCTTT.

CDR3 protein: CASSPQGQLRGYTF. CDR3 bases: TGCGCCAGCAGTCCCCAAGGACAGTTAAGGGGCTACACCTTC. This chain uses TRBV4-1 with TRBJ1-2, with D possibly being TRBD1 (6 bases). The ends were cut back, 6 bases at V and 8 bases at J, with 19 bases in the middle. There are 14 residues in the CDR3. Germline CDR1 reads MGHRA; CDR2 reads YSYEKL.

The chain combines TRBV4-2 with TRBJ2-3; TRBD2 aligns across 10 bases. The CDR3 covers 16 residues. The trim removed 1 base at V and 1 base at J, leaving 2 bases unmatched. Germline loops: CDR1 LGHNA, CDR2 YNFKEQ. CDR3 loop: CASSQGLAGGTDTQYF. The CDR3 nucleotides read TGTGCCAGCAGCCAAGGTCTAGCGGGGGGCACAGATACGCAGTATTTT.

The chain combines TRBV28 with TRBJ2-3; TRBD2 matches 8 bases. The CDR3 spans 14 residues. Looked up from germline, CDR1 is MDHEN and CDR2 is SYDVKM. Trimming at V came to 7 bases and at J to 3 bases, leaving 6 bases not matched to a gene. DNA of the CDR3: TGTGCCAGCATCGGAGCGGGGGCGACAGATACGCAGTATTTT. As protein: CASIGAGATDTQYF.

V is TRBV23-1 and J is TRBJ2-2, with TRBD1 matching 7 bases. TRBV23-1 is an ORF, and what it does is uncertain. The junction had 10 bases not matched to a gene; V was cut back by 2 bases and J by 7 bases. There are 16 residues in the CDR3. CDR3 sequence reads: CASSQADRAGGGELFF. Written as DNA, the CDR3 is TGCGCCAGCAGTCAAGCCGACAGGGCGGGCGGCGGGGAGCTGTTTTTT.

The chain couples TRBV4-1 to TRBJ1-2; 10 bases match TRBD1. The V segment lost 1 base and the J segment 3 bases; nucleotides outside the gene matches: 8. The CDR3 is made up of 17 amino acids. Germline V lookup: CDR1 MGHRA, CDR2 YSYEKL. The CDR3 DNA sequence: TGCGCCAGCAGCCAAGGGACAGGGGGTAAAATTCACTATGGCTACACCTTC. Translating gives CASSQGTGGKIHYGYTF.

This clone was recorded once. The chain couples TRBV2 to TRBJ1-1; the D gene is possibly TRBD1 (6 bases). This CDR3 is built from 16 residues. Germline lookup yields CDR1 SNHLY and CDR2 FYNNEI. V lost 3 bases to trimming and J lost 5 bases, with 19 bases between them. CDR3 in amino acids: CASSEHPQGPSTEAFF. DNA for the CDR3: TGTGCCAGCAGTGAGCATCCACAGGGCCCGAGTACTGAAGCTTTCTTT.